This TCR beta chain was sequenced for a study of shared clonotypes between healthy human individuals. Naive CD8 cells were CD45RO-negative, positively selected for CCR7, excluding terminally differentiated effector memory CD45RA+ cells. Germline CDR1 reads MGHRA; CDR2 reads YSYEKL. The CDR3 is 16 residues long. The V end lost 5 bases, the J end lost 2 bases, and 19 bases lay between the germline ends. Clones were sequenced by immunoSEQ multiplex PCR, and TCRdb holds only the in-frame ones, with some missing. The sample records 1.5 million to 2.5 million clones, approximately 94% being singletons. The sequenced sample consisted of naive CD8+ T cells sorted from blood. This receptor was taken from a man between 18 and 35 years old in good health. The gene calls are TRBV4-1 and TRBJ2-7, with a tentative D call TRBD1 (6 bases). Here the CDR3 reads CASSLNQGSPPYEQYF. CDR3 coding DNA: TGCGCCAGCAGCTTAAACCAGGGGTCCCCTCCCTACGAGCAGTACTTC.